Included here is one T cell receptor (beta chain) sequence, with context. The antigen is not known. Its ends do not fully match the called genes, so a read error is possible. Exclusion covered patients with other autoimmune diseases or uncontrolled infections (as well as pregnancy or lactation). The germline V gene has CDR1 PRHDT and CDR2 FYEKMQ (reference sequence). The CDR3 contains 15 residues. The data were obtained in a study of Graves' ophthalmopathy and Graves' hyperthyroidism. The study's findings and limits: With a specificity of around 72% and a sensitivity of over 65%, the model predicted ophthalmopathy progression.

TCR beta CDR3 regions were amplified from RNA transcripts. HTBI-primed first-round RT-PCR preceded second-round multiplex PCR. Via MiXCR, TCRdb re-called the multiplex PCR reads, giving one row per CDR3 protein. The data show about 590,000 distinct CDR3 sequences, approximately 35% seen once. Sequenced material: peripheral blood or thyroid tissue (not recorded which). This receptor was identified in an adult man with Graves' hyperthyroidism. The chain uses TRBV13 and TRBJ2-5; possibly TRBD1 for D (6 bases). The CDR3 nucleotides are TGTGCCGGCAGCTTTTCTGAGGACAGCCAAGAGACCCAGTACTTC. Translated: CAGSFSEDSQETQYF.